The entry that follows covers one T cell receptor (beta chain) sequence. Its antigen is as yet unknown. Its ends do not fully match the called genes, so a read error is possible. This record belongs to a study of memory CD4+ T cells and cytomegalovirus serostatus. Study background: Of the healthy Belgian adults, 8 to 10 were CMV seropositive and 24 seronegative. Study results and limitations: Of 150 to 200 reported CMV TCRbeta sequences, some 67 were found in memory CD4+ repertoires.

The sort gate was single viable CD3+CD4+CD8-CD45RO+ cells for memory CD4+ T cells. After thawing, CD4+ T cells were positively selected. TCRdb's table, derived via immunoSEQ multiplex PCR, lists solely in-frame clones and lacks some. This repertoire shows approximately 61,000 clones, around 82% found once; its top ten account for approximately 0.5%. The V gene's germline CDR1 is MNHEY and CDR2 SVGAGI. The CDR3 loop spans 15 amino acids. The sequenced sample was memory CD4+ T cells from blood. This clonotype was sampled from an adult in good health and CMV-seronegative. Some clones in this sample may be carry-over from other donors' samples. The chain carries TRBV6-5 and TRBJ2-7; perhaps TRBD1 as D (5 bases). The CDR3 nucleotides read TGTGCCAGCAGCCGAAAACCCCAGGGTTTCAACGAGCAGCACTTC. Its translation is CASSRKPQGFNEQHF.